The 24 T cell receptor beta chains given below trace back to one sample, sequenced in a study of OX40 agonist ivuxolimab in advanced cancers. Generated by immunoSEQ multiplex PCR, the TCRdb table keeps only in-frame clones and is missing some. The sample has over 45,000 clones, 83% seen once. The sample was CD4+ or CD8+ T cells sorted from blood, taken in a trial of the OX40 agonist ivuxolimab. Every receptor here comes from an adult with an advanced solid tumor such as melanoma, head and neck, liver or kidney cancer.

The chain carries TRBV5-1 and TRBJ2-4, with D perhaps given as TRBD1 or TRBD2 (5 bases each). This CDR3 has 14 residues. The germline V and J ends were trimmed by 5 bases and 8 bases, with 17 bases remaining between them. Germline CDR1 and CDR2: SGHRS and YFSETQ. Written as DNA, the CDR3 is TGCGCCAGCAGGAGGGGTCCACGTTCAGACATTCAGTACTTC. Its translation: CASRRGPRSDIQYF.

By sample share, this clone is medium-sized. The rearrangement links TRBV6-1 to TRBJ1-2; TRBD1 might be the D (5 bases). Per germline, CDR1 MNHNS and CDR2 SASEGT. The CDR3 sequence is 14 residues long. V gave up 5 bases and J gave up 4 bases, with 14 bases separating them. The CDR3 spells CASSPKTAFYGYTF. For the CDR3, the DNA is TGTGCCAGCAGTCCTAAGACAGCATTCTATGGCTACACCTTC.

The chain has TRBV6-5 and TRBJ2-3; TRBD2 is a possible D gene (6 bases). V was trimmed by 2 bases and J by 6 bases, leaving 12 bases between them. The CDR3 covers 14 residues. Germline V lookup: CDR1 MNHEY, CDR2 SVGAGI. The CDR3 region has the DNA TGTGCCAGCAGTTACGGTGTTGGGGGGGATACGCAGTATTTT. This codes for CASSYGVGGDTQYF.

V gene TRBV11-2 combines with J gene TRBJ2-7; 8 bases are shared with TRBD1. Germline CDR1 reads SGHAT; CDR2 reads FQNNGV. With V trimmed by 8 bases and J by 6 bases, 12 bases remained unmatched. This CDR3 spans 14 amino acids. The CDR3: CASSVGTGSVEQYF. The CDR3 bases are TGTGCCAGCTCGGTGGGGACAGGATCGGTCGAGCAGTACTTC.

This clone came up a few times. The chain uses TRBV6-1 and TRBJ1-4; D gene ambiguous. Between the trimmed V and J ends, which lost 2 bases and 7 bases, there was a span of 17 bases. This CDR3 region has 16 residues. Germline lookup yields CDR1 MNHNS and CDR2 SASEGT. CDR3 nucleotides: TGTGCCAGCAGTGAATATTCTTCCGGTTTAGGTGAAAAACTGTTTTTT. It is translated as CASSEYSSGLGEKLFF.

The rearrangement uses TRBV11-2 and TRBJ2-1; 9 nucleotides agree with TRBD1. The CDR3 is 13 residues long. Germline assignment: CDR1 SGHAT and CDR2 FQNNGV. V lost 8 bases and J lost 6; bases outside the gene matches: 5. Here the CDR3 reads CASDRGTRNEQFF. Here the CDR3 DNA reads TGTGCCAGCGACAGGGGGACCCGCAATGAGCAGTTCTTC.

The J gene is TRBJ2-1, the V gene TRBV29-1, with a weak D call TRBD2 (6 bases). This CDR3 comprises 15 residues. The germline V gene encodes CDR1 SQVTM and CDR2 ANQGSEA. V lost 6 bases and J lost 4, with 19 bases in between. As DNA, the CDR3 is TGCAGCGTGGAGGGACGGACCACCGCGTACAATGAGCAGTTCTTC. This gives the protein CSVEGRTTAYNEQFF.

The chain uses TRBV5-4 and TRBJ2-5; D possibly uses TRBD1 or TRBD2 (5 bases each). The ends were cut back, 0 bases at V and 5 bases at J, with 11 bases in the middle. Germline V gene sequence: CDR1 SGHNT, CDR2 YYREEE (reference sequence). This CDR3 spans 14 amino acids. The CDR3 region is CASSLVGAGETQYF. Written as DNA, the CDR3 is TGTGCCAGCAGCTTGGTCGGGGCAGGGGAGACCCAGTACTTC.

The genes are TRBV18 and TRBJ2-5; D unresolved. Germline V gives CDR1 KGHSH, CDR2 LQKENI. Trimming removed 2 bases at V and 0 bases at J, with 7 bases between. The CDR3 has 14 amino acids. CDR3 loop: CASSPSINQETQYF. Here the CDR3 DNA reads TGTGCCAGCTCACCAAGTATAAACCAAGAGACCCAGTACTTC.

V is TRBV7-2 and J is TRBJ1-1; a possible D gene is TRBD1 (6 bases). CDR1 SGHTA and CDR2 FQGNSA come from the germline V gene. This CDR3 region has 14 residues. V dropped 4 bases and J dropped 5 bases, with 14 bases sitting between them. The CDR3 sequence is CASSYGGRRTEAFF. The CDR3 nucleotides read TGTGCCAGCAGCTACGGGGGGCGGAGGACTGAAGCTTTCTTT.

V usage is TRBV29-1 and J usage is TRBJ1-1; D not certain. Between the trimmed V and J ends, which lost 8 bases and 7 bases, there was a span of 11 bases. The CDR3 consists of 10 residues. The germline V gene encodes CDR1 SQVTM and CDR2 ANQGSEA. The CDR3: CSHDHGEAFF. The DNA for the CDR3 is TGCAGCCATGACCACGGTGAAGCTTTCTTT.

This clone appeared a few times. The chain carries TRBV9 and TRBJ2-7; 7 nucleotides match TRBD1. V gave up 0 bases and J gave up 6 bases; unmatched junction bases: 9. The CDR3 spans 15 residues. CDR1 is SGDLS and CDR2 is YYNGEE in the germline V gene. DNA of the CDR3: TGTGCCAGCAGCGTAGTTGAGGGGGCCATTGCCGAGCAGTACTTC. Its protein product is CASSVVEGAIAEQYF. The entire variable domain, with the rest obtained from reference TRBV9 and TRBJ2-7, is as follows: DSGVTQTPKHLITATGQRVTLRCSPRSGDLSVYWYQQSLDQGLQFLIQYYNGEERAKGNILERFSAQQFPDLHSELNLSSLELGDSALYFCASSVVEGAIAEQYFGPGTRLTVT.

This clone has just a few counts. The chain is built from TRBV18 and TRBJ1-4; 7 nucleotides match TRBD1. The CDR3 extends over 13 amino acids. CDR1 is KGHSH, CDR2 LQKENI, per germline. V lost 5 bases to trimming and J lost 8 bases; unmatched junction nucleotides: 5. CDR3 nucleotide sequence: TGTGCCAGCTCAGAATTGGGACAGGAAAAACTGTTTTTT. Translation gives CASSELGQEKLFF. The complete variable domain, with remaining parts taken from reference TRBV18 and TRBJ1-4, reads NAGVMQNPRHLVRRRGQEARLRCSPMKGHSHVYWYRQLPEEGLKFMVYLQKENIIDESGMPKERFSAEFPKEGPSILRIQQVVRGDSAAYFCASSELGQEKLFFGSGTQLSVL.

The table lists this clone with a few counts. The chain joins TRBV12-5 to TRBJ1-1; D ambiguous. CDR1 and CDR2 from the germline V gene are LGHNT and FRNRAP. Trimming left V 6 bases short and J 4 bases short, with 3 bases between. CDR3 length: 10 residues. The CDR3 reads CASGGTEAFF. The CDR3 nucleotides are TGTGCTAGTGGCGGCACTGAAGCTTTCTTT. The variable domain in full, completed from reference TRBV12-5 and TRBJ1-1, reads DARVTQTPRHKVTEMGQEVTMRCQPILGHNTVFWYRQTMMQGLELLAYFRNRAPLDDSGMPKDRFSAEMPDATLATLKIQPSEPRDSAVYFCASGGTEAFFGQGTRLTVV.

This chain joins TRBV5-6 and TRBJ1-6; no reliable D call. Deletions cut 0 bases from V and 6 bases from J, with 13 bases between. Germline V lookup: CDR1 SGHDT, CDR2 YYEEEE. The CDR3 totals 16 residues. The CDR3 DNA is TGTGCCAGCAGCTTGGGCTGGGGTTACGGTAATTCACCCCTCCACTTT. Its protein product is CASSLGWGYGNSPLHF.

The V call is TRBV6-5, the J call TRBJ2-7, with 11 bases matching TRBD1. The CDR3 contains 16 residues. After removal of 3 bases from V and 1 base from J, the junction contained 5 bases not matched to a gene. Per germline, CDR1 MNHEY and CDR2 SVGAGI. The CDR3 DNA is TGTGCCAGCAGTTATTCCGGGACAGGGGGTTCCTACGAGCAGTACTTC. It codes for CASSYSGTGGSYEQYF.

The rearrangement uses TRBV5-1 and TRBJ1-2; a possible D gene is TRBD1 (6 bases). The CDR3 totals 14 residues. V was pared by 0 bases and J by 4 bases, with 10 bases between. From germline, CDR1 is SGHRS and CDR2 YFSETQ. The CDR3 loop is CASSLEGDPYGYTF. CDR3 nucleotides: TGCGCCAGCAGCTTGGAGGGGGACCCCTATGGCTACACCTTC.

The rearrangement uses TRBV11-2 and TRBJ1-5; 9 nucleotides match TRBD1. Germline assignment: CDR1 SGHAT and CDR2 FQNNGV. V gave up 2 bases and J gave up 7 bases; unmatched junction bases: 15. The CDR3 has 18 residues. The CDR3 spells CASSLLPFGTGGEQPQHF. Written as DNA, the CDR3 is TGTGCCAGCAGCTTACTACCATTCGGTACAGGGGGCGAACAGCCCCAGCATTTT. Filled out from reference TRBV11-2 and TRBJ1-5, the complete variable domain reads EAGVAQSPRYKIIEKRQSVAFWCNPISGHATLYWYQQILGQGPKLLIQFQNNGVVDDSQLPKDRFSAERLKGVDSTLKIQPAKLEDSAVYLCASSLLPFGTGGEQPQHFGDGTRLSIL.

V gene TRBV7-9 combines with J gene TRBJ1-4, with D hard to call. V was cut by 5 bases and J by 8 bases, with 18 bases left in between. This CDR3 has 15 amino acids. Germline CDR1 reads SEHNR; CDR2 reads FQNEAQ (reference sequence). CDR3: CASSDSLLHWEKLFF. DNA for the CDR3: TGTGCCAGCAGCGACTCTCTACTTCATTGGGAAAAACTGTTTTTT.

The CDR3 region has the DNA TGTGCCAGCAACCAAGGCACAGGGGGCACTCAGCCCCAGCATTTT. It is translated as CASNQGTGGTQPQHF. This rearrangement joins TRBV7-2 to TRBJ1-5; TRBD1 matches at 9 bases. CDR1 is SGHTA, CDR2 FQGNSA, per germline. The CDR3 sequence is 15 residues long. V trimming: 7 bases; J trimming: 6 bases; junction bases outside the gene matches: 10.

This clone was found once. The DNA of the CDR3 is TGTGCCAGTAGTAACAGGCCCAATGAGCAGTTCTTC. Residues: CASSNRPNEQFF. J is TRBJ2-1 and V is TRBV19; weak D call: TRBD1 (5 bases). The germline V gene encodes CDR1 LNHDA and CDR2 SQIVND (reference sequence). Between the trimmed V and J ends, which lost 4 bases and 6 bases, there was a span of 7 bases. CDR3 size: 12 residues.

This sequence joins TRBV7-9 and TRBJ1-3, with D maybe TRBD1 (5 bases). V gave up 7 bases and J gave up 2 bases, with 15 bases separating them. The CDR3 runs to 15 residues. Germline loops: CDR1 SEHNR, CDR2 FQNEAQ (reference sequence). This chain's CDR3 is CASTQRGNAGNTIYF. In nucleotides, the CDR3 is TGTGCCAGCACCCAAAGGGGAAATGCTGGAAACACCATATATTTT.

This rearrangement joins TRBV2 to TRBJ2-4; 9 bases fit TRBD2. The CDR3 is 14 amino acids. J was trimmed by 10 bases and V by 4 bases; bases with no gene match: 8. Germline-derived CDR1 and CDR2 are SNHLY and FYNNEI. The CDR3 nucleotides are TGTGCCAGCAGTGTGCGCGCGGGGGGGAGGATTCAGTACTTC. It codes for CASSVRAGGRIQYF.

The V and J genes are TRBV4-3 and TRBJ1-1; D gene ambiguous. Germline CDR1 LGHNA, CDR2 YSLEER. CDR3 length equals 14 residues. The germline V and J ends were trimmed by 3 bases and 3 bases, with 11 bases remaining between them. In DNA form, the CDR3 reads TGCGCCAGCAGCCAGGCCCGAGTGTACACTGAAGCTTTCTTT. This translates into CASSQARVYTEAFF.